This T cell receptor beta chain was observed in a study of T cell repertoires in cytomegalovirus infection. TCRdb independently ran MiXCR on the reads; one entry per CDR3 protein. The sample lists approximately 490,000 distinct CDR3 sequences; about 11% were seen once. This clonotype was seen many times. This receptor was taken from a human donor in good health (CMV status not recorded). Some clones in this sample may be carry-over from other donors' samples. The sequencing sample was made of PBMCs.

In DNA, the CDR3 is TGTGCCAGCAGCCCAGACAGGGTGGTCTCACCCCTCCACTTT. Residues: CASSPDRVVSPLHF. The chain recombines TRBV6-5 with TRBJ1-6; TRBD1 matches 7 bases. The germline gives CDR1 MNHEY, CDR2 SVGAGI. The CDR3 is 14 residues long. V was pared by 6 bases and J by 10 bases, with 9 bases of the junction left unmatched.